Included here is one TCR beta chain sequence, with context. As yet, its antigen is unknown. The sample comes from a study of shared clonotypes between healthy human individuals. Overall study results and limits: Non-shared clonotypes showed lower generation probabilities than clonotypes common to all four donors. Rarefaction demonstrated incomplete sorted-subset sequencing despite large depth.

All of the donors resided in Nashville, Tennessee, and each was a Caucasian adult. The data were produced by immunoSEQ multiplex PCR, yet TCRdb's version contains in-frame clones alone and is incomplete. The table has some 2.4 million clones, 90% to 95% seen once; the top ten hold around 0.4%. The TCR comes from a young man in good health. Some clones in this sample may be carry-over from other donors' samples. The specimen sequenced was naive CD4+ T cells from PBMCs. Subset reported: CD45RA+ positively selected.

The CDR3 coding sequence is TGTGCCAGCAGCTCCTGGGGGACATCACCCACCGGGGAGCTGTTTTTT. This sequence encodes CASSSWGTSPTGELFF. The J gene is TRBJ2-2, the V gene TRBV7-3; TRBD1 might be the D (6 bases). Germline-derived CDR1 and CDR2 are SGHTA and FQGTGA. V was trimmed by 4 bases and J by 4 bases, leaving 16 bases between them. The CDR3 is 16 amino acids.